A single sample gave rise to the 27 T cell receptor beta chains below, sequenced in a study of blood T cell repertoires in COVID-19. The data were produced by immunoSEQ multiplex PCR, yet TCRdb's version contains in-frame clones alone and is incomplete. This table holds 150,000 to 200,000 clones, around 84% found once. The sequenced material came from peripheral blood. The receptors here all came from a human donor with acute or convalescent COVID-19. The donor label of this sample is uncertain.

V usage is TRBV11-3 and J usage is TRBJ2-3; maybe TRBD2 (5 bases). CDR1 is SGHNT and CDR2 is YENEEA in the germline V gene. Deletions cut 5 bases from V and 4 bases from J, with 13 bases between. The CDR3 runs 14 residues. DNA for the CDR3: TGTGCCAGCAGCCCAGGACTCGAGGCAGATACGCAGTATTTT. It translates to CASSPGLEADTQYF.

V is TRBV6-5 and J is TRBJ2-7; possible D gene TRBD2, 6 bases. This CDR3 has 14 amino acids. V shed 2 bases and J shed 7 bases, with 15 bases lying between them. Germline values: CDR1 MNHEY, CDR2 SVGAGI. The CDR3 sequence: CASSYGGSRREQYF. Here the CDR3 DNA reads TGTGCCAGCAGTTACGGGGGGAGTAGGCGAGAGCAGTACTTC.

In its sample, this clone was seen once. V is TRBV7-9 and J is TRBJ1-1; D not certain. V lost 1 base, J lost 1 base, and 7 bases lay in between. Germline V gene sequence: CDR1 SEHNR, CDR2 FQNEAQ (reference sequence). The CDR3 consists of 14 residues. DNA for the CDR3: TGTGCCAGCAGCTTAGAAGGAGCGAACACTGAAGCTTTCTTT. It is translated as CASSLEGANTEAFF.

CDR3 in DNA: TGTGCCTGGAGTGTACGCCCCCACAGGGGGGGTAGGAACACTGAAGCTTTCTTT. Encoded protein: CAWSVRPHRGGRNTEAFF. V and J are TRBV30 and TRBJ1-1; 8 positions agree with TRBD1. Germline V lookup: CDR1 GTSNPN, CDR2 SVGIG (reference sequence). The CDR3 consists of 18 residues. Unmatched junction bases numbered 13, after V lost 0 bases and J lost 1 base.

CDR3 in DNA: TGTGCCAGCAGTTACCCACGAGTGGGACAAGGTAGCAATCAGCCCCAGCATTTT. Encoded protein: CASSYPRVGQGSNQPQHF. The chain couples TRBV6-2 or TRBV6-3 to TRBJ1-5; possible D gene TRBD1, 6 bases. Germline CDR1 MNHEY, CDR2 SVGEGT. V was trimmed by 2 bases and J by 0 bases, leaving 17 bases between them. The CDR3 is made up of 18 amino acids.

With regard to this clone: The sample has other DNA sequences that encode this CDR3 too. V is TRBV19 and J is TRBJ1-2; D perhaps matches TRBD1 (6 bases). V dropped 5 bases and J dropped 2 bases, with 12 bases sitting between them. Germline assignment: CDR1 LNHDA and CDR2 SQIVND (reference sequence). The CDR3 sequence is 14 residues long. The CDR3 coding sequence is TGTGCCAGTAGTTACAGGGATCCGAACTATGGCTACACCTTC. Translating it yields CASSYRDPNYGYTF.

The chain is built from TRBV6-2 or TRBV6-3 and TRBJ1-2; TRBD1 agrees at 10 bases. Unmatched junction bases numbered 7, after V lost 5 bases and J lost 4 bases. This CDR3 spans 15 amino acids. CDR1 and CDR2 (germline): MNHEY, SVGEGT. DNA of the CDR3: TGTGCCAGCAGTGCTTTGGGGACAGGGGCCTATGGCTACACCTTC. It specifies CASSALGTGAYGYTF.

The chain combines TRBV7-9 with TRBJ2-7; D unresolved. V shed 5 bases and J shed 0 bases, with 8 bases lying between them. Germline CDR1 is SEHNR and CDR2 is FQNEAQ (reference sequence). This CDR3 spans 13 amino acids. The CDR3 coding sequence is TGTGCCAGCAGCATCGTCCTCTCCTACGAGCAGTACTTC. Amino acid sequence: CASSIVLSYEQYF.

This chain links TRBV3-1 (or the pseudogene TRBV3-2) with TRBJ2-2; D may be TRBD1 (5 bases). Germline V lookup: CDR1 LGHDT, CDR2 YNNKEL (reference sequence). The germline V and J ends were trimmed by 3 bases and 4 bases, with 9 bases remaining between them. The CDR3 is 14 amino acids. In nucleotides, the CDR3 is TGTGCCAGCAGCCACCGACAGATCACCGGGGAGCTGTTTTTT. It yields the protein CASSHRQITGELFF.

This chain uses TRBV6-2 or TRBV6-3 with TRBJ2-1, with TRBD2 matching over 10 bases. Germline CDR1 is MNHEY and CDR2 is SVGEGT. V shed 4 bases and J 7 bases; nucleotides not matched to a gene: 13. The CDR3 covers 17 residues. The chain's CDR3 is CASSSSSGGSGLNEQFF. In DNA form, the CDR3 reads TGTGCCAGCAGTTCGAGTAGCGGGGGGTCCGGGTTAAATGAGCAGTTCTTC.

The rearrangement joins TRBV6-2 or TRBV6-3 to TRBJ2-5; 9 nucleotides align to TRBD2. The germline V gene has CDR1 MNHEY and CDR2 SVGEGT. J was trimmed by 6 bases and V by 0 bases; bases with no gene match: 11. The CDR3 spans 17 residues. The CDR3 DNA is TGTGCCAGCAGTTACTCGCCGGCGGCGGGGGGGATAAAGACCCAGTACTTC. Amino acid sequence: CASSYSPAAGGIKTQYF.

The chain carries TRBV29-1 and TRBJ1-1; 10 nucleotides match TRBD1. The junction had 5 bases not matched to a gene; V was cut back by 4 bases and J by 0 bases. The CDR3 sequence is 15 residues long. Per the germline V gene, CDR1 is SQVTM and CDR2 is ANQGSEA. CDR3 DNA sequence: TGCAGCGTTGGGCCGACAGGGGGCCTGAACACTGAAGCTTTCTTT. Protein: CSVGPTGGLNTEAFF.

V gene TRBV7-3 combines with J gene TRBJ2-5; D is perhaps TRBD2 (5 bases). Germline V gene lookup returns CDR1 SGHTA and CDR2 FQGTGA. With 5 bases removed from V and 7 bases from J, the gap between germline ends came to 14 bases. The CDR3 runs to 13 residues. The CDR3 nucleotides read TGTGCCAGCAGCGGCGGGCCCGCCGGGACCCAGTACTTC. It translates to CASSGGPAGTQYF. The full variable domain, completed using reference TRBV7-3 and TRBJ2-5, is GAGVSQTPSNKVTEKGKYVELRCDPISGHTALYWYRQSLGQGPEFLIYFQGTGAADDSGLPNDRFFAVRPEGSVSTLKIQRTERGDSAVYLCASSGGPAGTQYFGPGTRLLVL.

The chain is built from TRBV2 and TRBJ1-5; no clear D gene. With 8 bases removed from V and 5 bases from J, the gap between germline ends came to 16 bases. The CDR3 runs 14 residues. Per germline, CDR1 SNHLY and CDR2 FYNNEI. The CDR3 region is CASGGSAAYQPQHF. As DNA, the CDR3 is TGTGCCAGCGGAGGCAGCGCAGCTTATCAGCCCCAGCATTTT.

The J gene is TRBJ1-2, the V gene TRBV6-5; 10 bases map to TRBD1. The CDR3 is 15 residues long. CDR1 is MNHEY, CDR2 SVGAGI, per germline. V was pared by 2 bases and J by 7 bases, with 7 bases of the junction left unmatched. The CDR3: CASSYTLTGGSGYTF. DNA of the CDR3: TGTGCCAGCAGTTACACGCTGACAGGGGGCAGTGGCTACACCTTC.

The gene calls are TRBV6-6 and TRBJ2-2; D remains unclear. Germline V gene lookup returns CDR1 MNHNY and CDR2 SVGAGI (reference sequence). CDR3 length equals 12 residues. Trimming took off 4 bases at V and 5 bases at J, with 5 bases between the two ends. As DNA, the CDR3 is TGTGCCAGCAGTTTTCGTACCGGGGAGCTGTTTTTT. Translation gives CASSFRTGELFF.

The chain combines TRBV6-4 with TRBJ2-1; maybe TRBD1 (6 bases). V dropped 4 bases and J dropped 2 bases, with 6 bases sitting between them. This CDR3 has 13 residues. Germline-derived CDR1 and CDR2 are MRHNA and SNTAGT. The CDR3 DNA reads as TGTGCCAGCAGTGGGGACACCTACAATGAGCAGTTCTTC. It specifies CASSGDTYNEQFF.

This rearrangement joins TRBV7-3 to TRBJ2-7; perhaps TRBD1 as D (6 bases). The CDR3 covers 14 residues. Trimming pared 0 bases from V and 3 bases from J, leaving 9 bases between. The germline V gene has CDR1 SGHTA and CDR2 FQGTGA. CDR3 in DNA: TGTGCCAGCAGCTTAACGGACAGAAACTACGAGCAGTACTTC. Its translation: CASSLTDRNYEQYF.

This clone occurred once. The chain joins TRBV9 to TRBJ2-2, with D possibly matching TRBD1 (7 bases). The CDR3 is 17 residues long. The germline gives CDR1 SGDLS, CDR2 YYNGEE. Trimming removed 0 bases from V and 1 base from J, with 13 bases in between. The CDR3 is CASSVGQGGLNTGELFF. The CDR3 nucleotides are TGTGCCAGCAGCGTAGGACAGGGAGGACTGAACACCGGGGAGCTGTTTTTT.

This chain joins TRBV28 and TRBJ1-4; D possibly corresponds to TRBD1 (6 bases). V gave up 3 bases and J gave up 5 bases, with 16 bases separating them. Germline CDR1 reads MDHEN; CDR2 reads SYDVKM. The CDR3 has 16 amino acids. CDR3 amino acids: CASSFGGGGRNEKLFF. CDR3 nucleotides: TGTGCCAGCAGTTTTGGGGGGGGCGGGCGAAATGAAAAACTGTTTTTT.

The V and J genes are TRBV10-3 and TRBJ2-7; 11 bases are shared with TRBD1. The length of the CDR3 is 13 residues. V was clipped by 5 bases and J by 5 bases; unmatched bases: 2. Germline CDR1 is ENHRY and CDR2 is SYGVKD. This CDR3 is CAISRDRGDEQYF. The CDR3 nucleotides are TGTGCCATCAGTCGGGACAGGGGGGACGAGCAGTACTTC.

The chain employs TRBV19 and TRBJ2-6; unclear D gene. There are 17 residues in the CDR3. CDR1 is LNHDA and CDR2 is SQIVND in the germline V gene (reference sequence). Trimming shortened V by 0 bases and J by 0 bases, and 9 bases separated the two germline ends. The CDR3 DNA reads as TGTGCCAGTAGTATAGATTTAAAGAGCTCTGGGGCCAACGTCCTGACTTTC. This translates into CASSIDLKSSGANVLTF.

The CDR3 bases are TGTGCCAGCCGGCGGTCAGGGTCCTACGAGCAGTACTTC. Translating gives CASRRSGSYEQYF. This chain links TRBV28 with TRBJ2-7; TRBD1 is a possible D gene (5 bases). CDR1 and CDR2 from the germline V gene are MDHEN and SYDVKM. The V gene lost 8 bases and the J gene lost 1 base, with 12 bases spanning the gap. This CDR3 has 13 residues.

The chain couples TRBV6-1 to TRBJ1-5, with D perhaps matching TRBD1 (5 bases). Germline values: CDR1 MNHNS, CDR2 SASEGT. This CDR3 comprises 12 residues. V was trimmed by 8 bases and J by 7 bases, leaving 12 bases between them. The CDR3 nucleotides are TGTGCCAGCGATCAGGGTGGGCAGCCCCAGCATTTT. Protein sequence: CASDQGGQPQHF.

This rearrangement joins TRBV11-1 to TRBJ2-3; the match to TRBD1 covers 7 bases. This CDR3 is 15 amino acids long. Germline V lookup: CDR1 SGHAT, CDR2 FQDESV (reference sequence). Trimming took 5 bases from V and 0 from J; bases not matched to a gene: 5. The CDR3 nucleotides read TGTGCCAGCAGCCCATGGGACAGCAGCACAGATACGCAGTATTTT. This sequence encodes CASSPWDSSTDTQYF.

This sequence joins TRBV18 and TRBJ1-1, with 10 nucleotides matching TRBD1. Looked up from germline, CDR1 is KGHSH and CDR2 is LQKENI. With 1 base clipped from V and 1 base from J, the junction kept 6 bases outside the gene matches. The CDR3 has 17 residues. CDR3 bases: TGTGCCAGCTCACCACTCGACAGGGGGCGGACGAACACTGAAGCTTTCTTT. It is translated as CASSPLDRGRTNTEAFF.

This chain joins TRBV7-2 and TRBJ2-2; TRBD2 matches 10 bases. Germline trimming cut 4 bases from V and 13 bases from J; bases unmatched to any gene: 18. The CDR3 is 17 residues long. Per the germline V gene, CDR1 is SGHTA and CDR2 is FQGNSA. CDR3: CASSSHTLAGATFGLFF. CDR3 sequence (DNA): TGTGCCAGCAGCTCACATACTCTAGCGGGGGCCACCTTCGGGCTGTTTTTT.